Described below is a single T cell receptor beta chain sequence and its context. Its binding antigen is unknown. Qualities for individual bases were not recorded, and no much larger clone is one base off. The sample is drawn from a study of blood T cell repertoires in COVID-19 (dated by TCRdb to the early 2020s). Regarding the study in general: The collaborator samples originated in the United States, Italy and Spain and spanned the acute and convalescent phases of COVID-19. A de-identified subject ID, COVID-19 status, age in years and sex were almost always included in the sample metadata. Deeply sampled blood TCRbeta repertoires from subjects exposed to, actively infected with, or recovered from COVID-19 were included in the dataset. The material from the prospective study consisted of cDNA or gDNA derived from T cells, B-cell-depleted T cells, or PBMCs. Where available, HLA class I and class II types were obtained from metadata supplied by the sample provider rather than from assay-based typing. A freely available public database, intended as a resource for researchers studying the immune response to SARS-CoV-2, is where the repertoires were released. Samples came from the ongoing ImmuneRACE study (first 160 participants) plus 1,254 subjects from 6 global collaborators. Overall study results and their limits: The amount of clinical and demographic metadata varied by source and participant and was provided uncurated.

The immunoSEQ Assay, a bias-controlled multiplex PCR, was used to amplify TCRbeta CDR3 regions from genomic DNA. In the source study's methods: Nucleated cell counts per sample were estimated from amplification of reference gene primers within the assay. To quantify the absolute abundance of each unique TCRbeta CDR3 rearrangement, sequence reads were collapsed and filtered. For each sample, productive Simpson clonality was calculated as the square root of Simpson's diversity index across productive rearrangements. TCRdb limited this immuneACCESS table to in-frame rearrangements with V and J called. A share of clones is missing; checked studies link under half to unresolved V genes, and the rest is unexplained. V and J calls and clone size follow that table, whereas D and trimming were derived from the DNA. This sample gives approximately 90,000 clones in total; approximately 86% of them show up just once. Clones ranked in the top ten supply roughly 1.2% of the sample.

The germline V gene encodes CDR1 MDHEN and CDR2 SYDVKM. The CDR3 has 13 amino acids, counting the end cysteine and phenylalanine. Only the CDR3 DNA is retained, 39 bases long and in frame from the first base. The V end loses 4 bases and the J end loses 5 bases, and a stretch of 11 bases separates them. The collaborating institutions used their own protocols to collect whole blood in K2EDTA tubes. For TCRbeta analysis, collaborators shipped samples as frozen whole blood, isolated PBMCs, or DNA extracted from either of those sample types. The clonotype comes from a man older than 75 with active or convalescent COVID-19. This chain joins TRBV28 to TRBJ1-1; the D gene is perhaps TRBD1, from 5 matching bases. Sequenced input: peripheral blood. The sequenced DNA is TGTGCCAGCAGTTACGCCGGGGGGACTGAAGCTTTCTTT. This sequence encodes CASSYAGGTEAFF.